This T cell receptor (beta chain) stems from a study of blood T cell repertoires in COVID-19. As for the study in general: Samples of COVID-19 (acute and convalescent) were obtained from the United States, Italy and Spain. From T cells, B-cell-depleted T cells, or PBMCs came the material, which was cDNA or gDNA.

V gave up 4 bases and J gave up 9 bases; unmatched junction bases: 18. Looked up from germline, CDR1 is SGHRS and CDR2 is YFSETQ. This CDR3 spans 17 amino acids. In the authors' workflow: Estimation of nucleated cell counts relied on the amplification of reference gene primers. The repertoire was sequenced with immunoSEQ multiplex PCR; TCRdb's copy has only in-frame clones and lacks some. V and J calls and clone size are as listed in that table; D and trimming were resolved from the DNA. The table records about 300,000 clones, more than 70% of them present only once. A Seattle source enrolled patients during active infection and followed them longitudinally.

V and J are TRBV5-1 and TRBJ2-1; 8 nucleotides match TRBD2. The source material was peripheral blood. This sequence originates from a young woman with COVID-19, enrolled during active disease. The CDR3 protein is CASSAGVAGGNGGEQFF. CDR3 nucleotides: TGCGCCAGCAGCGCAGGGGTGGCGGGAGGCAATGGCGGTGAGCAGTTCTTC.